This T cell receptor beta chain emerged from a study of T-cell reconstitution after alpha-beta-depleted transplantation in children (dated by TCRdb to the mid-2010s). For the wider study: The study quantitatively tracked T-cell immune reconstitution after TCRalphabeta/CD19-depleted allogeneic hematopoietic cell transplantation in children using TCR repertoire profiling.

The protocol used for the library was PCR. Sequenced using an Illumina HiSeq 2500. To normalize quantification of the TCRbeta repertoire, the TCR libraries were built with molecular barcoding that relied on unique molecular identifiers. Using fastp at Q25 and MiXCR, TCRdb reprocessed the public reads and kept productive beta chains. Each CDR3 protein gets just one entry, which takes the most common genes and DNA from the rows behind it. This sample lists hundreds of thousands of distinct CDR3 sequences; around 12% were detected once. The ten largest clones represent 0.79% of the sample. This clonotype occurred many times. Its antigen is still unknown. The sample holds no much larger clone one base away, and base qualities are not on file. Findings and caveats that apply to the study as a whole: The frequencies of hyperexpanded clones fell over the following months, and after one year, T-cell counts and TCRbeta diversity were mostly attributed to newly produced T cells. Apparently early alphabetaT-cell count recovery about two months after transplant reportedly relied on only several hundred rapidly expanded clones derived from non-depleted graft cells. In some patients, the high TCRbeta diversity seen at day 60 was put down to recipient T cells and intrathymic progenitors that had survived conditioning.

What this sample's treatment or condition label stands for: allogeneic hematopoietic cell transplantation with graft depleted of TCRalphabeta T cells and CD19 B cells. The children who served as transplant recipients had been given grafts of TCRalphabeta/CD19-depleted allogeneic hematopoietic cells. In the germline V gene (reference sequence), CDR1 corresponds to DFQATT and CDR2 to SNEGSKA. The cysteine opens and the phenylalanine closes a CDR3 of 11 amino acids. Only the CDR3 portion is preserved as DNA: 33 bases, with reading frame beginning at the first base. Cut back by 1 base and 7 bases, the V and J ends lie 5 bases apart.

The sample consisted of PBMCs, taken before TCRalphabeta/CD19-depleted stem cell transplant. This TCR came from a girl aged 2 to 9 with congenital amegakaryocytic thrombocytopenia, due to receive a stem cell transplant. In this chain, TRBV20-1 is recombined with TRBJ2-1, with no confident D gene call. The CDR3: CSARAWNEQFF. At the DNA level, the sequence is TGCAGTGCTAGAGCATGGAATGAGCAGTTCTTC.